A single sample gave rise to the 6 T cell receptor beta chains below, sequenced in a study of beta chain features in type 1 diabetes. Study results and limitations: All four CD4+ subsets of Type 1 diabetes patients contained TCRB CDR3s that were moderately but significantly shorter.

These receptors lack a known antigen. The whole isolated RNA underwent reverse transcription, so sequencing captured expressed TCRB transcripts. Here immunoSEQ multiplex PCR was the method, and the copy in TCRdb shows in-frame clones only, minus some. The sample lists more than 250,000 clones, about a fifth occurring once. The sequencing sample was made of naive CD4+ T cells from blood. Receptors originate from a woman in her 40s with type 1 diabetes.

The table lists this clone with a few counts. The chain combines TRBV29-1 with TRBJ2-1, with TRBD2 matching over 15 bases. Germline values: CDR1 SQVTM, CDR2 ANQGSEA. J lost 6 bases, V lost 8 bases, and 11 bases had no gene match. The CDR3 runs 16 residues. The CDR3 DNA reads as TGCAGCTCCGGGACTAGCGGGAGGCAGGTGCGCAATGAGCAGTTCTTC. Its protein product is CSSGTSGRQVRNEQFF.

Here the CDR3 DNA reads TGTGCCAGTAGGAGGCAAGGGGAAAATAATTCACCCCTCCACTTT. This translates into CASRRQGENNSPLHF. The rearrangement links TRBV19 to TRBJ1-6, with D maybe TRBD1 (5 bases). The CDR3 has 15 amino acids. Trimming stripped 6 bases from V and 5 bases from J, with 14 bases between. Germline assignment: CDR1 LNHDA and CDR2 SQIVND (reference sequence). Filled out from reference TRBV19 and TRBJ1-6, the complete variable domain reads DGGITQSPKYLFRKEGQNVTLSCEQNLNHDAMYWYRQDPGQGLRLIYYSQIVNDFQKGDIAEGYSVSREKKESFPLTVTSAQKNPTAFYLCASRRQGENNSPLHFGNGTRLTVT.

The chain's CDR3 is CASSKFRDRGLDEQYF. CDR3 nucleotide sequence: TGTGCCAGCTCGAAATTCCGGGACAGGGGGCTGGACGAGCAGTACTTC. The gene calls are TRBV18 and TRBJ2-7; 12 nucleotides align to TRBD1. CDR3 length: 16 residues. Germline V gene sequence: CDR1 KGHSH, CDR2 LQKENI. The V segment lost 6 bases and the J segment 5 bases; nucleotides outside the gene matches: 11.

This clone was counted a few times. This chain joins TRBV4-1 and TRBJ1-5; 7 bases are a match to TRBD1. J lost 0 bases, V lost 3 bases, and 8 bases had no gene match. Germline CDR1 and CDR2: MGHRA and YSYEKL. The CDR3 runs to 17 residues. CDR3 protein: CASSHPRQGISNQPQHF. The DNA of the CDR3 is TGCGCCAGCAGCCACCCGAGACAGGGAATTAGCAATCAGCCCCAGCATTTT.

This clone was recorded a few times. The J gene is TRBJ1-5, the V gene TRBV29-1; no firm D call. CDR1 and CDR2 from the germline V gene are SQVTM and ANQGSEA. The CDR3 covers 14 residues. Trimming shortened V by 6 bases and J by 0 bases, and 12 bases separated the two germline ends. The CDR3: CSVALTDSNQPQHF. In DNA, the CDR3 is TGCAGCGTCGCCCTGACTGATAGCAATCAGCCCCAGCATTTT.

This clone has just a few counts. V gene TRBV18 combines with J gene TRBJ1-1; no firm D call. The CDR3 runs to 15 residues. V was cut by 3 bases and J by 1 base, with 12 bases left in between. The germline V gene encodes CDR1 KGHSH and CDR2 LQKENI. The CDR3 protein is CASSPRNEGNTEAFF. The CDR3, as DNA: TGTGCCAGCTCACCGAGGAACGAGGGGAACACTGAAGCTTTCTTT. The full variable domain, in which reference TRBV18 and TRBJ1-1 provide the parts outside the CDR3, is NAGVMQNPRHLVRRRGQEARLRCSPMKGHSHVYWYRQLPEEGLKFMVYLQKENIIDESGMPKERFSAEFPKEGPSILRIQQVVRGDSAAYFCASSPRNEGNTEAFFGQGTRLTVV.